The TCR beta chain described here comes from a study of shared clonotypes between healthy human individuals. This CDR3 contains 14 residues. Germline V gene data show CDR1 as SGHDT and CDR2 as YYEEEE. The germline V and J ends were trimmed by 1 base and 7 bases, with 14 bases remaining between them. The data were produced by immunoSEQ multiplex PCR, yet TCRdb's version contains in-frame clones alone and is incomplete. The sample includes around 350,000 clones, 73% of them seen just once. The clonotype was recovered from a man aged 25 to 45 in good health. V usage is TRBV5-6 and J usage is TRBJ1-2; no clear D gene. The sequenced sample consisted of memory CD4+ T cells sorted from blood. Described subset: CD45RA-negative fraction. CDR3 in DNA: TGTGCCAGCAGCTTGAATAGGCTACCCAGTGGCTACACCTTC. Protein sequence: CASSLNRLPSGYTF.